A single sample is the source of the 12 T cell receptor beta chains below, sequenced in a study of cytomegalovirus exposure and HLA in healthy donors. This PCR relied on a set of 60 Vbeta primers and 13 Jbeta primers. Repertoires were generated with immunoSEQ multiplex PCR, while TCRdb's copy carries only in-frame clones and drops some. The sample carries 130,000 or so clones, about 61% recorded once. The material sequenced was PBMCs. All receptors derive from a woman aged 40 to 50 in good health and CMV-seronegative.

V gene TRBV10-3 combines with J gene TRBJ1-1; a weak D match, TRBD1 (6 bases). Germline V gene sequence: CDR1 ENHRY, CDR2 SYGVKD. This CDR3 has 12 amino acids. Trimming left V 7 bases short and J 5 bases short, with 11 bases between. The CDR3 sequence is CAIKGGGTEAFF. DNA of the CDR3: TGTGCCATCAAGGGGGGAGGGACTGAAGCTTTCTTT.

The gene calls are TRBV2 and TRBJ1-1, with D possibly being TRBD1 (5 bases). V lost 3 bases, J lost 4 bases, and 9 bases lay in between. There are 13 residues in the CDR3. Germline CDR1 reads SNHLY; CDR2 reads FYNNEI. The CDR3 DNA is TGTGCCAGCAGTGAGCTCGGGGGCACTGAAGCTTTCTTT. Its protein product is CASSELGGTEAFF.

The chain links TRBV28 to TRBJ1-4, with 7 bases lining up with TRBD1. CDR1 and CDR2 from the germline V gene are MDHEN and SYDVKM. V lost 8 bases and J lost 8; bases outside the gene matches: 8. This CDR3 is built from 13 residues. CDR3 sequence (DNA): TGTGCCAGCTTCCGTCGGACAGGAGAAAAACTGTTTTTT. Protein: CASFRRTGEKLFF.

The chain joins TRBV18 to TRBJ1-4; the D gene is possibly TRBD1 (6 bases). The CDR3 has 18 residues. The germline CDR1 and CDR2 sequences are KGHSH and LQKENI. The V end was cut by 3 bases, the J end by 8 bases, with 25 bases between. This chain's CDR3 is CASSPLPVAGTPPEKLFF. For the CDR3, the DNA is TGTGCCAGCTCACCGTTACCGGTGGCTGGGACACCCCCCGAAAAACTGTTTTTT.

This chain joins TRBV5-4 and TRBJ1-6; D perhaps matches TRBD1 (6 bases). Trimming removed 1 base at V and 6 bases at J, with 11 bases between. The CDR3 has 15 residues. Germline CDR1 is SGHNT and CDR2 is YYREEE (reference sequence). CDR3 sequence (DNA): TGTGCCAGCAGCTTGAGGGACAAGATTAATTCACCCCTCCACTTT. Encoded protein: CASSLRDKINSPLHF.

This chain joins TRBV9 and TRBJ2-2, with D perhaps TRBD2 (6 bases). The V gene's germline CDR1 is SGDLS and CDR2 YYNGEE. The ends were cut back, 3 bases at V and 3 bases at J, with 12 bases in the middle. This CDR3 has 15 residues. DNA for the CDR3: TGTGCCAGCAGCGAGGGGACTCCCTACACCGGGGAGCTGTTTTTT. The encoded protein is CASSEGTPYTGELFF.

CDR3 residues: CASRERGAPTDTQYF. The CDR3, as DNA: TGTGCCAGCAGGGAGCGGGGGGCCCCCACAGATACGCAGTATTTT. The chain combines TRBV27 with TRBJ2-3, with TRBD2 matching over 9 bases. Germline loops: CDR1 MNHEY, CDR2 SMNVEV (reference sequence). The CDR3 runs to 15 residues. J gave up 2 bases and V 6 bases, and 6 bases lay outside the gene matches.

This clone turned up a few times. This sequence joins TRBV6-6 and TRBJ1-2, with a possible D match to TRBD1 (5 bases). Trimming took 10 bases from V and 3 from J, leaving 12 bases between them. This CDR3 spans 12 amino acids. CDR1 is MNHNY, CDR2 SVGAGI, per germline (reference sequence). CDR3 in DNA: TGTGCCACCCGAACAGGCCACTATGGCTACACCTTC. This sequence encodes CATRTGHYGYTF.

This chain uses TRBV7-9 with TRBJ2-7, with TRBD2 matching 7 bases. Germline loops: CDR1 SEHNR, CDR2 FQNEAQ (reference sequence). The CDR3 consists of 15 residues. J was trimmed by 3 bases and V by 4 bases; bases with no gene match: 9. This CDR3 is CASSSSGGLNYEQYF. The CDR3 nucleotides are TGTGCCAGCAGCTCCTCGGGGGGACTCAACTACGAGCAGTACTTC.

The chain employs TRBV7-8 and TRBJ1-1; D gene ambiguous. The CDR3 consists of 12 residues. CDR1 and CDR2 (germline): SGHVS, FQNEAQ. Trimming stripped 3 bases from V and 3 bases from J, with 5 bases between. CDR3 DNA: TGTGCCAGCAGCTTCTCTGACACTGAAGCTTTCTTT. Its protein is CASSFSDTEAFF. Full variable domain (remainder filled in from reference TRBV7-8 and TRBJ1-1): GAGVSQSPRYKVAKRGQDVALRCDPISGHVSLFWYQQALGQGPEFLTYFQNEAQLDKSGLPSDRFFAERPEGSVSTLKIQRTQQEDSAVYLCASSFSDTEAFFGQGTRLTVV.

The rearrangement uses TRBV30 and TRBJ1-1; maybe TRBD1 (6 bases). CDR1 GTSNPN and CDR2 SVGIG come from the germline V gene (reference sequence). Trimming shortened V by 5 bases and J by 6 bases, and 13 bases separated the two germline ends. The CDR3 has 12 amino acids. The CDR3 protein is CAWEQGSPEAFF. In DNA form, the CDR3 reads TGTGCCTGGGAACAGGGTTCCCCTGAAGCTTTCTTT.

V gene TRBV6-5 combines with J gene TRBJ2-1; TRBD1 agrees at 7 bases. The CDR3 spans 15 residues. Germline CDR1 reads MNHEY; CDR2 reads SVGAGI. V was clipped by 2 bases and J by 5 bases; unmatched bases: 6. CDR3 region: CASSYLRDRDNEQFF. As DNA, the CDR3 is TGTGCCAGCAGTTACCTTAGGGACAGAGACAATGAGCAGTTCTTC.